Below are 27 T cell receptor beta chains sequenced from a single sample in a study of T-cell memory formation after mild COVID-19. TCRdb reprocessed the 5' RACE reads with MiXCR, giving one entry per CDR3 protein. This table holds 250,000 to 350,000 distinct CDR3 sequences, 15% to 20% found once. The sequenced sample consisted of PBMCs or a T cell subset sorted from them (not recorded which). These receptors all stem from a man aged 18 to 29 who had mild COVID-19 (a few samples of this study predate the infection). Cell type and time point are not known.

This clonotype was observed at least ten times. The chain has TRBV3-1 and TRBJ2-2; D remains ambiguous. Germline lookup yields CDR1 LGHDT and CDR2 YNNKEL (reference sequence). The CDR3 covers 11 residues. V was clipped by 4 bases and J by 8 bases, with 5 bases between them. The CDR3 nucleotides are TGTGCCAGCAGCCGGAGTGGGGAGCTGTTTTTT. This encodes CASSRSGELFF.

V usage is TRBV5-1 and J usage is TRBJ1-1; 7 bases are shared with TRBD1. This CDR3 spans 15 amino acids. Germline V gene lookup returns CDR1 SGHRS and CDR2 YFSETQ. Trimming took 0 bases from V and 4 from J; bases not matched to a gene: 6. CDR3 nucleotides: TGCGCCAGCAGCTTGGACTCGACAGGGTTCACTGAAGCTTTCTTT. Protein: CASSLDSTGFTEAFF.

Here the CDR3 DNA reads TGTGCCACTATTCGGACTGAGGGGGCTTACAATGAGCAGTTCTTC. The encoded protein is CATIRTEGAYNEQFF. The chain employs TRBV12-3 or TRBV12-4 and TRBJ2-1, with 7 nucleotides matching TRBD1. With 10 bases clipped from V and 4 bases from J, the junction kept 13 bases outside the gene matches. The CDR3 has 15 amino acids.

This chain connects TRBV20-1 to TRBJ1-2; 9 bases fit TRBD1. Germline loops: CDR1 DFQATT, CDR2 SNEGSKA (reference sequence). The V and J ends lost 2 bases and 2 bases, in that order; junction bases with no gene match: 12. This CDR3 contains 17 residues. The CDR3 region has the DNA TGCAGTGCTAGACGTAGGGGGACAGGGACTGTCAACTATGGCTACACCTTC. It codes for CSARRRGTGTVNYGYTF.

The rearrangement joins TRBV20-1 to TRBJ1-6; D possibly corresponds to TRBD1 (5 bases). The germline V gene has CDR1 DFQATT and CDR2 SNEGSKA (reference sequence). Trimming took off 4 bases at V and 8 bases at J, with 15 bases between the two ends. The CDR3 consists of 14 residues. DNA of the CDR3: TGCAGTGCTACCGGAAGTGGGGGGGATTCACCCCTCCACTTT. It codes for CSATGSGGDSPLHF.

Only a few counts were recorded for this clonotype. The gene calls are TRBV7-7 and TRBJ2-5, with 10 bases lining up with TRBD1. J was trimmed by 4 bases and V by 3 bases; bases with no gene match: 14. CDR1 and CDR2 from the germline V gene are SSHAT and FNYEAQ (reference sequence). The CDR3 loop spans 18 amino acids. CDR3 nucleotide sequence: TGTGCCAGCAGCTTGTTCGCCCCCGGGACAGGGGATGGAGAGACCCAGTACTTC. Its translation is CASSLFAPGTGDGETQYF.

The rearrangement uses TRBV7-2 and TRBJ2-2, with a weak D call TRBD2 (6 bases). The CDR3 extends over 13 amino acids. V lost 5 bases and J lost 8, with 12 bases in between. The V gene's germline CDR1 is SGHTA and CDR2 FQGNSA. CDR3 loop: CASSQSGVGELFF. CDR3 in DNA: TGTGCCAGCAGCCAATCGGGGGTGGGGGAGCTGTTTTTT.

The V gene is TRBV4-1, the J gene TRBJ2-5; 9 bases are a match to TRBD2. The CDR3 is 17 residues long. CDR1 is MGHRA and CDR2 is YSYEKL in the germline V gene. V was clipped by 0 bases and J by 1 base; unmatched bases: 6. The CDR3 region is CASSQDSSSGVQETQYF. The CDR3 DNA reads TGCGCCAGCAGCCAAGATTCGTCTAGCGGGGTCCAAGAGACCCAGTACTTC.

This clonotype came up a few times. The rearrangement uses TRBV30 and TRBJ2-7, with D uncertain. Germline loops: CDR1 GTSNPN, CDR2 SVGIG (reference sequence). Trimming stripped 5 bases from V and 4 bases from J, with 9 bases between. CDR3 size: 11 residues. In DNA, the CDR3 is TGTGCCTGGGGCAAAATATACGAGCAGTACTTC. It codes for CAWGKIYEQYF.

This clonotype was recorded at least ten times. The chain links TRBV5-1 to TRBJ2-3, with D possibly matching TRBD2 (6 bases). Germline lookup yields CDR1 SGHRS and CDR2 YFSETQ. The CDR3 sequence is 15 residues long. V was shortened by 5 bases and J by 1 base, with 14 bases between the two germline ends. The CDR3 coding sequence is TGCGCCAGCAGTCCTCTAGCGAGGGGCACAGATACGCAGTATTTT. It yields the protein CASSPLARGTDTQYF.

The chain has TRBV7-3 and TRBJ2-5; 11 bases are shared with TRBD1. The CDR3 is made up of 13 amino acids. Germline CDR1 and CDR2: SGHTA and FQGTGA. V lost 8 bases to trimming and J lost 7 bases; unmatched junction nucleotides: 6. The CDR3 region is CASGQGTGGTQYF. The CDR3 DNA reads as TGTGCCAGCGGCCAAGGGACAGGGGGGACCCAGTACTTC.

The sample holds many counts of this clonotype. The gene calls are TRBV7-2 and TRBJ2-5; no definite D call. V dropped 4 bases and J dropped 5 bases, with 5 bases sitting between them. CDR3 length: 11 amino acids. The germline CDR1 and CDR2 sequences are SGHTA and FQGNSA. The CDR3 is CASSSYETQYF. CDR3 nucleotides: TGTGCCAGCAGCTCCTACGAGACCCAGTACTTC.

The chain couples TRBV12-3 or TRBV12-4 to TRBJ1-1, with D perhaps TRBD1 (6 bases). The CDR3 spans 13 residues. With 6 bases removed from V and 4 bases from J, the gap between germline ends came to 12 bases. This CDR3 reads CASSTSRGTEAFF. In nucleotides, the CDR3 is TGTGCCAGCAGCACCTCCAGGGGCACTGAAGCTTTCTTT.

In its sample, this clonotype was seen a few times. The J gene is TRBJ2-7, the V gene TRBV7-2; 11 nucleotides align to TRBD2. V shed 5 bases and J 3 bases; nucleotides not matched to a gene: 6. Germline values: CDR1 SGHTA, CDR2 FQGNSA. The CDR3 runs to 15 residues. The CDR3 loop reads CASSRSSGGVYEQYF. The CDR3, as DNA: TGTGCCAGCAGCAGAAGTAGCGGGGGGGTCTACGAGCAGTACTTC.

The V and J genes are TRBV5-1 and TRBJ1-1; D not certain. The ends were cut back, 0 bases at V and 0 bases at J, with 9 bases in the middle. The CDR3 covers 15 residues. Germline CDR1 is SGHRS and CDR2 is YFSETQ. The CDR3 bases are TGCGCCAGCAGCTTGGAAGGACCCATGAACACTGAAGCTTTCTTT. Residues: CASSLEGPMNTEAFF.

The rearrangement links TRBV7-9 to TRBJ1-1; perhaps TRBD1 as D (6 bases). Germline CDR1 and CDR2: SEHNR and FQNEAQ (reference sequence). The germline V and J ends were trimmed by 7 bases and 5 bases, with 17 bases remaining between them. The length of the CDR3 is 14 residues. The CDR3 DNA reads as TGTGCCAGCATTCTCGACAGGCTGGAGACTGAAGCTTTCTTT. This codes for CASILDRLETEAFF.

This clonotype was counted a few times. This sequence joins TRBV11-2 and TRBJ1-1, with 7 bases that match TRBD1. The germline V gene encodes CDR1 SGHAT and CDR2 FQNNGV. V gave up 6 bases and J gave up 7 bases; unmatched junction bases: 5. This CDR3 spans 12 amino acids. The CDR3 nucleotides are TGTGCCAGCAGACCGGGGGACAGTGAAGCTTTCTTT. Its protein product is CASRPGDSEAFF.

Here the CDR3 DNA reads TGTGCCAGCAGCACTCAGGGTCTTACTGAAGCTTTCTTT. Protein: CASSTQGLTEAFF. The chain recombines TRBV6-2 or TRBV6-3 with TRBJ1-1; D perhaps matches TRBD1 (5 bases). V lost 6 bases to trimming and J lost 5 bases, with 13 bases between them. This CDR3 has 13 amino acids. Germline lookup yields CDR1 MNHEY and CDR2 SVGEGT.

This clonotype was detected a few times. This rearrangement joins TRBV5-1 to TRBJ2-1, with TRBD2 as a possible D gene (6 bases). The CDR3 is 18 residues long. The ends were cut back, 2 bases at V and 0 bases at J, with 18 bases in the middle. The V gene's germline CDR1 is SGHRS and CDR2 YFSETQ. CDR3 region: CASSFTSRSYSSYNEQFF. Here the CDR3 DNA reads TGCGCCAGCAGCTTTACTAGCAGAAGTTACAGCTCCTACAATGAGCAGTTCTTC.

This clonotype was counted only a few times. The chain has TRBV28 and TRBJ1-1, with unresolved D. The CDR3 is 12 amino acids. CDR1 is MDHEN and CDR2 is SYDVKM in the germline V gene. The ends were cut back, 3 bases at V and 11 bases at J, with 13 bases in the middle. The CDR3 reads CASSFRETQAFF. CDR3 nucleotides: TGTGCCAGCAGTTTTAGAGAAACTCAGGCTTTCTTT.

V is TRBV20-1 and J is TRBJ1-1; no reliable D call. Germline values: CDR1 DFQATT, CDR2 SNEGSKA (reference sequence). V was cut by 5 bases and J by 0 bases, with 13 bases left in between. CDR3 length: 14 residues. The CDR3, as DNA: TGCAGTGCTGTGAGGGTGCCGATGAACACTGAAGCTTTCTTT. It is translated as CSAVRVPMNTEAFF.

This clonotype was counted a few times. The chain employs TRBV4-3 and TRBJ1-1, with no clear D. The length of the CDR3 is 14 residues. From germline, CDR1 is LGHNA and CDR2 YSLEER. Trimming removed 4 bases from V and 1 base from J, with 10 bases in between. CDR3 nucleotide sequence: TGCGCCAGCAGCCCCTCCCACGGGAACACTGAAGCTTTCTTT. It codes for CASSPSHGNTEAFF.

This clonotype has a single count. This chain connects TRBV28 to TRBJ1-2; D is unclear. This CDR3 spans 12 amino acids. Per the germline V gene, CDR1 is MDHEN and CDR2 is SYDVKM. V was shortened by 4 bases and J by 5 bases, with 8 bases between the two germline ends. CDR3 sequence reads: CASSSRLYGYTF. The CDR3 bases are TGTGCCAGCAGTTCCCGACTGTATGGCTACACCTTC.

The chain has TRBV7-9 and TRBJ2-2; D uncertain. The germline CDR1 and CDR2 sequences are SEHNR and FQNEAQ (reference sequence). The CDR3 is 13 amino acids. Trimming shortened V by 1 base and J by 4 bases, and 4 bases separated the two germline ends. Here the CDR3 reads CASSLGRTGELFF. DNA of the CDR3: TGTGCCAGCAGCTTAGGTCGCACCGGGGAGCTGTTTTTT. Combining the CDR3 with reference TRBV7-9 and TRBJ2-2 gives the whole variable domain DTGVSQNPRHKITKRGQNVTFRCDPISEHNRLYWYRQTLGQGPEFLTYFQNEAQLEKSRLLSDRFSAERPKGSFSTLEIQRTEQGDSAMYLCASSLGRTGELFFGEGSRLTVL.

Only a few counts were recorded for this clonotype. The rearrangement links TRBV5-1 to TRBJ2-1; maybe TRBD2 (5 bases). V was cut by 0 bases and J by 0 bases, with 10 bases left in between. This CDR3 has 16 residues. Germline-derived CDR1 and CDR2 are SGHRS and YFSETQ. DNA of the CDR3: TGCGCCAGCAGCTTGGCTAGCTCAAGCTCCTACAATGAGCAGTTCTTC. This gives the protein CASSLASSSSYNEQFF.

Only a few counts were recorded for this clonotype. The chain combines TRBV7-6 with TRBJ2-7; D unclear. V was trimmed by 1 base and J by 2 bases, leaving 12 bases between them. This CDR3 contains 15 residues. Germline-derived CDR1 and CDR2 are SGHVS and FNYEAQ. The CDR3: CASSLGAGRTYEQYF. CDR3 DNA sequence: TGTGCCAGCAGCTTAGGGGCAGGACGAACCTACGAGCAGTACTTC.

This clonotype was detected a few times. The V and J genes are TRBV7-8 and TRBJ2-7, with D unresolved. The germline V gene encodes CDR1 SGHVS and CDR2 FQNEAQ. The CDR3 has 14 residues. With 4 bases removed from V and 0 bases from J, the gap between germline ends came to 10 bases. CDR3 amino acids: CASSSLTGSYEQYF. Here the CDR3 DNA reads TGTGCCAGCAGCTCCTTGACTGGCTCCTACGAGCAGTACTTC.